This entry describes one T cell receptor (beta chain). Sequencing used immunoSEQ multiplex PCR; TCRdb keeps in-frame clones, though not all of them. There are tens of thousands of clones in the sample; approximately 84% occur only once, and 4% to 5% lies in the top ten. This sample was taken from a study of radiotherapy plus CTLA-4 blockade in lung cancer. The TCR comes from a human donor with non-small cell lung cancer whose response to radiotherapy plus ipilimumab could not be evaluated. The specimen comprised peripheral blood, sampled from a patient treated with radiotherapy plus ipilimumab.

In nucleotides, the CDR3 is TGTGCCAGCAGCGACAGACTAGCGGGAGAGACCCAGTACTTC. Protein product: CASSDRLAGETQYF. The chain recombines TRBV5-4 with TRBJ2-5; 10 bases match TRBD2. The CDR3 has 14 residues. Per germline, CDR1 SGHNT and CDR2 YYREEE (reference sequence). The trim removed 4 bases at V and 4 bases at J, leaving 4 bases unmatched.